This TCR beta chain was found in a study of cytomegalovirus exposure and HLA in healthy donors. As for the study in general: Within an early data release were about 90 million unique TCRs drawn from HLA-typed donors. Study findings and constraints: It was reported in a later analysis that an Asian-associated ancestry cluster showed fewer N-insertions than the roughly 710-donor mean. Later work associated roughly 15,000 TCR beta sequences with HLA alleles at 0.05 false discovery rate. Later analysis identified a missense DCLRE1C variant that was linked to TCR beta V- and J-gene trimming.

Concerning this clone itself: Its matching antigen is unknown.

Primers included in the PCR were 60 Vbeta and 13 Jbeta primers. Repertoires were generated with immunoSEQ multiplex PCR, while TCRdb's copy carries only in-frame clones and drops some. The data show under 200,000 clones, around nine tenths seen once. This CDR3 region has 16 residues. The V and J genes are TRBV12-1 and TRBJ1-2; the D call TRBD1 from the table was never checked on the DNA. TRBV12-1 is a documented pseudogene. The clonotype comes from a woman under 30 in good health and CMV-seronegative. The material sequenced was PBMCs. In DNA, the CDR3 is TGTGCCAGCAGCGACCGACACCCCCTTTCTAACTATGGCTACACCTTC. Encoded protein: CASSDRHPLSNYGYTF.